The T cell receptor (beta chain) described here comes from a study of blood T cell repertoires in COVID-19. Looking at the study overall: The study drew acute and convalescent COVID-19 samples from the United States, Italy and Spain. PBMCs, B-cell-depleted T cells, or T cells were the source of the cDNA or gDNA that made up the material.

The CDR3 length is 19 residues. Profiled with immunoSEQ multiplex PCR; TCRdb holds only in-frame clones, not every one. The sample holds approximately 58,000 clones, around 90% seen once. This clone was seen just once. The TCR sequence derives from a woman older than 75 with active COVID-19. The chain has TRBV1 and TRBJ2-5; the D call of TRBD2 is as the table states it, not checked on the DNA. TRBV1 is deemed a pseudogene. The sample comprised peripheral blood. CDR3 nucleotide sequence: TGCACCAGCAGCCAAGAAAGGTGTCTATGGCGGGAGGGCCGAGAGACCCAGTACTTC. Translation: CTSSQERCLWREGRETQYF.